This T cell receptor (beta chain) stems from a study of blood T cell repertoires in COVID-19. Study-level information: Researchers got acute and convalescent COVID-19 samples from the United States, Italy and Spain.

This clone was detected once. Per germline, CDR1 MNHNY and CDR2 SVGAGI (reference sequence). The CDR3 extends over 12 amino acids. The V and J ends lost 8 bases and 1 base, in that order; junction bases with no gene match: 1. As processed by the authors: The authors estimated nucleated cell counts from reference gene primer amplification. Using immunoSEQ multiplex PCR, the repertoire was profiled, and TCRdb retains in-frame clones only, with some absent. The V and J calls and clone size come from that table; D and trimming were worked out from the DNA. The sample has tens of thousands of clones, around four fifths seen once.

The chain combines TRBV6-6 with TRBJ2-7, with TRBD2 matching over 8 bases. Sequencing used peripheral blood. This clonotype was obtained from a man aged 50-60 years with acute or convalescent COVID-19. This CDR3 is CASGTSSYEQYF. In DNA form, the CDR3 reads TGTGCCAGCGGGACTAGTTCCTACGAGCAGTACTTC.